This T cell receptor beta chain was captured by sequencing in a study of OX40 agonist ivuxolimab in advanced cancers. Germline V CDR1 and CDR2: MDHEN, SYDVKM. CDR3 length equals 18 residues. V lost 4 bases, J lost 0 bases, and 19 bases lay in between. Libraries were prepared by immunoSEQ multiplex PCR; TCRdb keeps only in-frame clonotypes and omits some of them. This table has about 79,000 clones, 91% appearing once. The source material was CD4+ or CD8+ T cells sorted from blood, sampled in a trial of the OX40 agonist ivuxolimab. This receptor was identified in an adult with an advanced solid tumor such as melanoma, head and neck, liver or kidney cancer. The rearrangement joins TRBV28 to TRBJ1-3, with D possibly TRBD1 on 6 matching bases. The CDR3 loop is CASSSPYWGASSGNTIYF. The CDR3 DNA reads TGTGCCAGCAGTTCACCGTATTGGGGGGCCAGCTCTGGAAACACCATATATTTT.